This TCR beta chain was sequenced in a study of PD-L1 blockade in urothelial cancer. Study overall: Among blood samples, the median T cell count was approximately 150,000.

Noted time point: pretreatment peripheral blood. Each patient supplied 1 to 8 pretreatment and on-treatment samples. Germline CDR1 and CDR2: KGHSH and LQKENI. The CDR3 extends over 13 amino acids. Between the trimmed V and J ends, which lost 4 bases and 6 bases, there was a span of 12 bases. As to this clone: The antigen remains unidentified.

The assay was immunoSEQ multiplex PCR, and TCRdb's table has in-frame clones only and misses some. The sample lists tens of thousands of clones; roughly four fifths were seen once. The study, taken as a whole, reports: More expansion of tumor-associated blood clones, seen at 3 weeks, marked durable-benefit patients.

V usage is TRBV18 and J usage is TRBJ1-1; a weak D match, TRBD1 (6 bases). The TCR was taken from a man aged 65 to 85 with urothelial cancer. The sample here was PBMCs, taken around atezolizumab (anti-PD-L1) treatment. The CDR3 region has the DNA TGTGCCAGCTCACTACAGGGAACCGCTGAAGCTTTCTTT. Translated: CASSLQGTAEAFF.